These 13 T cell receptor beta chains came from one sample sequenced in a study of shared clonotypes between healthy human individuals. Only in-frame clones appear in the TCRdb table, and some are missing; sequencing was by immunoSEQ multiplex PCR. The repertoire consists of over 1.4 million clones, with roughly 95% occurring once and the leading ten covering roughly 1.2%. Sequenced sample: naive CD4+ T cells sorted from blood. The subset denotes: CD45RA+ positively selected. Every receptor here comes from a man under 40 in good health.

The CDR3 spells CATSGRTHSNEKLFF. The CDR3 coding sequence is TGTGCCACCTCCGGCCGGACCCACAGTAATGAAAAACTGTTTTTT. The chain combines TRBV15 with TRBJ1-4; D unresolved. The V end lost 8 bases, the J end lost 4 bases, and 17 bases lay between the germline ends. Germline-derived CDR1 and CDR2 are LNHNV and YYDKDF (reference sequence). The CDR3 consists of 15 residues.

The gene calls are TRBV7-8 and TRBJ2-3; 8 positions match TRBD2. V lost 1 base and J lost 5; bases outside the gene matches: 8. The germline V gene encodes CDR1 SGHVS and CDR2 FQNEAQ. The CDR3 has 16 amino acids. DNA for the CDR3: TGTGCCAGCAGCTTAGTCTCAGCGGGAGTAAAAGATACGCAGTATTTT. Protein product: CASSLVSAGVKDTQYF.

The V gene is TRBV5-1, the J gene TRBJ2-1, with a tentative D call TRBD1 (6 bases). This CDR3 has 15 residues. Trimming took off 4 bases at V and 8 bases at J, with 19 bases between the two ends. Germline CDR1 reads SGHRS; CDR2 reads YFSETQ. The CDR3 sequence: CASSEAGAGFDEQFF. CDR3 DNA sequence: TGCGCCAGCAGCGAAGCAGGGGCGGGCTTCGATGAGCAGTTCTTC.

This chain joins TRBV29-1 and TRBJ2-1; perhaps TRBD2 as D (5 bases). Germline V gives CDR1 SQVTM, CDR2 ANQGSEA. V was shortened by 7 bases and J by 8 bases, with 30 bases between the two germline ends. The CDR3 is 17 residues long. The CDR3, as DNA: TGCAGCGCCTCCGCCGCGTGGGTAACTAGGAGTACCGATGAGCAGTTCTTC. Translating gives CSASAAWVTRSTDEQFF.

The chain combines TRBV28 with TRBJ2-1; D not resolved. The CDR3 loop spans 12 amino acids. Trimming shortened V by 11 bases and J by 9 bases, and 17 bases separated the two germline ends. Germline values: CDR1 MDHEN, CDR2 SYDVKM. This CDR3 reads CAAHDANGEQFF. The CDR3 DNA is TGTGCCGCCCACGACGCTAACGGTGAGCAGTTCTTC. Supplemented by reference TRBV28 and TRBJ2-1, the full variable domain reads DVKVTQSSRYLVKRTGEKVFLECVQDMDHENMFWYRQDPGLGLRLIYFSYDVKMKEKGDIPEGYSVSREKKERFSLILESASTNQTSMYLCAAHDANGEQFFGPGTRLTVL.

The rearrangement links TRBV7-2 to TRBJ2-1; 7 bases are shared with TRBD2. The CDR3 has 16 residues. In germline, CDR1 is SGHTA, CDR2 FQGNSA. The V segment lost 5 bases and the J segment 4 bases; nucleotides outside the gene matches: 11. CDR3 bases: TGTGCCAGCAGCCCTGCAGATATAGCGGGTTACAATGAGCAGTTCTTC. Translated, it gives CASSPADIAGYNEQFF.

This clone was observed a handful of times. The J gene is TRBJ2-7, the V gene TRBV6-1, with D tentatively TRBD1 (5 bases). CDR1 MNHNS and CDR2 SASEGT come from the germline V gene. This CDR3 comprises 11 residues. V lost 6 bases and J lost 3, with 6 bases in between. CDR3 sequence (DNA): TGTGCCAGCAGGGACATCTACGAGCAGTACTTC. Amino acid sequence: CASRDIYEQYF.

The V and J genes are TRBV5-4 and TRBJ2-1; D not resolved. Germline V gives CDR1 SGHNT, CDR2 YYREEE (reference sequence). V was shortened by 2 bases and J by 0 bases, with 12 bases between the two germline ends. This CDR3 is 16 amino acids long. In nucleotides, the CDR3 is TGTGCCAGCAGCTTCCCCACGATTAGCTCCTACAATGAGCAGTTCTTC. Residues: CASSFPTISSYNEQFF.

The chain recombines TRBV5-6 with TRBJ2-7; D ambiguous. CDR3 size: 14 residues. The germline V and J ends were trimmed by 1 base and 0 bases, with 8 bases remaining between them. Looked up from germline, CDR1 is SGHDT and CDR2 is YYEEEE. The CDR3 DNA reads TGTGCCAGCAGCTTGCCCCCAAGCTCCTACGAGCAGTACTTC. It encodes CASSLPPSSYEQYF.

The CDR3 DNA is TGCAGCGTTGGAGGCGGGCGAGGAGGCACTGAAGCTTTCTTT. Translating gives CSVGGGRGGTEAFF. The chain employs TRBV29-1 and TRBJ1-1; D unresolved. CDR1 is SQVTM and CDR2 is ANQGSEA in the germline V gene. This CDR3 has 14 amino acids. Trimming took 4 bases from V and 4 from J, leaving 16 bases between them.

The chain links TRBV11-2 to TRBJ2-5; TRBD1 matches 10 bases. CDR1 SGHAT and CDR2 FQNNGV come from the germline V gene. The CDR3 totals 17 residues. The V and J ends lost 1 base and 5 bases, in that order; junction bases with no gene match: 10. DNA for the CDR3: TGTGCCAGCAGCTTAGGCGTGGTGACAGGGGGCGCGGAGACCCAGTACTTC. Protein sequence: CASSLGVVTGGAETQYF.

V is TRBV10-3 and J is TRBJ2-1; 11 bases map to TRBD2. CDR1 and CDR2 (germline): ENHRY, SYGVKD. V lost 2 bases, J lost 4 bases, and 7 bases stayed unmatched. The CDR3 loop spans 17 amino acids. CDR3 residues: CAISEGSGRAFYNEQFF. CDR3 DNA: TGTGCCATCAGTGAGGGTAGCGGGAGGGCCTTTTACAATGAGCAGTTCTTC.

J is TRBJ1-2 and V is TRBV6-1, with 9 bases identical to TRBD1. V gave up 6 bases and J gave up 2 bases; unmatched junction bases: 7. In germline, CDR1 is MNHNS, CDR2 SASEGT. This CDR3 is built from 15 residues. The CDR3 region has the DNA TGTGCCAGCAGCTTAGGACAGGGGTTCAACTATGGCTACACCTTC. Amino acids: CASSLGQGFNYGYTF.